This TCR beta chain was obtained from a study of blood T cell repertoires in COVID-19. The trim removed 2 bases at V and 2 bases at J, leaving 5 bases unmatched. The CDR3 loop spans 15 amino acids. Per germline, CDR1 SGHVS and CDR2 FQNEAQ. Here immunoSEQ multiplex PCR was the method, and the copy in TCRdb shows in-frame clones only, minus some. The table lists 70,000 to 95,000 clones, around 96% of them singletons, with about 4.5% in the top ten. This chain links TRBV7-8 with TRBJ2-7; 8 bases match TRBD1. The sequence was obtained from a human donor with active COVID-19. The donor label of this sample is uncertain. Sample: peripheral blood. The CDR3 here is CASSLNTGGPYEQYF. CDR3 bases: TGTGCCAGCAGCTTAAACACAGGGGGACCCTACGAGCAGTACTTC.